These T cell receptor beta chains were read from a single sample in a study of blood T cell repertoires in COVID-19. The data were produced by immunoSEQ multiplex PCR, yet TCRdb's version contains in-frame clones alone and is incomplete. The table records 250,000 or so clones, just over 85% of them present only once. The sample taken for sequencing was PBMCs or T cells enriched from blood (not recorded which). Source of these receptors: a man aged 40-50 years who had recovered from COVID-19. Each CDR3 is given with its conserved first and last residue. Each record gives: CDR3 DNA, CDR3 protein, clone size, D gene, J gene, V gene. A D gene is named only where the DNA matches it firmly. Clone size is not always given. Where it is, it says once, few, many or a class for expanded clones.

TGTGCCAGCAGCTTTTCTAGCGGGCCTACAGATACGCAGTATTTT CASSFSSGPTDTQYF . TRBD2 TRBJ2-3 TRBV5-5
TGTGCCAGCAGCCGGGGACTAACGCAGTATTTT CASSRGLTQYF few TRBD2 TRBJ2-3 TRBV5-6
TGTGCCAGCAGTGTTTTAGACAATCAGCCCCAGCATTTT CASSVLDNQPQHF once . TRBJ1-5 TRBV2
TGTGCCAGCAGTCCCCTAGCCTGGTACCAAGAGACCCAGTACTTC CASSPLAWYQETQYF . . TRBJ2-5 TRBV28
TGTGCCAGCAGCCTTAGTGAGGTGGGTTACAATGAGCAGTTCTTC CASSLSEVGYNEQFF . . TRBJ2-1 TRBV9
TGTGCCAGCAGCGTAGGCCCGGGTTATAATTCACCCCTCCACTTT CASSVGPGYNSPLHF . . TRBJ1-6 TRBV9
TGTGCCAGTAGTATCCCTCAGGGGCGTCAGCCCCAGCATTTT CASSIPQGRQPQHF . . TRBJ1-5 TRBV19
TGTGCCAGCAGAACGAACGTGGCAGGGCAGTTCTTC CASRTNVAGQFF . . TRBJ2-1 TRBV12-3/TRBV12-4
TGTGCCAGCAGTTTATCGCAGGGGACACTCCTTGGGACCCAGTACTTC CASSLSQGTLLGTQYF once . TRBJ2-5 TRBV27
TGCGCCAGCAGCCCTTATATATGGACTAGCGGAAACTACGAGCAGTACTTC CASSPYIWTSGNYEQYF . TRBD2 TRBJ2-7 TRBV4-3
TGTGCCAGCAGTTTTTTACGACTCAGGCGGGGCTACAATGAGCAGTTCTTC CASSFLRLRRGYNEQFF . . TRBJ2-1 TRBV27
TGTGCCTGGACCCAGACTGGGAATGAAAAACTGTTTTTT CAWTQTGNEKLFF . . TRBJ1-4 TRBV30
TGTGCCAGCAGCGTAGCTTACGGACAGGGCTATGGCTACACCTTC CASSVAYGQGYGYTF . TRBD1 TRBJ1-2 TRBV9
TGCGCCAGCAGCCCAAGGGGAGGGGATGGCTACACCTTC CASSPRGGDGYTF . . TRBJ1-2 TRBV5-1
TGTGCCACCAGTCCCTTGTTGGCGGGAGGGTACAATGAGCAGTTCTTC CATSPLLAGGYNEQFF . TRBD2 TRBJ2-1 TRBV15
TGTGCCAGCAGCTTGGGCGGACAGGGGAACACTGAAGCTTTCTTT CASSLGGQGNTEAFF once TRBD1 TRBJ1-1 TRBV7-2
TGTGCCAGCAGCAGTTGGACAGGGCGCGCAGATACGCAGTATTTT CASSSWTGRADTQYF . TRBD1 TRBJ2-3 TRBV4-2